These 9 T cell receptor beta chains were sequenced from one sample in a study of blood T cells in healthy people across ages. A second PCR, run for about 6 to 11 cycles, used a sample-barcoded 5' primer plus a J-beta primer mix. TCRdb ran MiXCR on the 5' RACE reads and lists one entry per CDR3 protein. The data contain 790,000 or so distinct CDR3 sequences, roughly 50% of them singletons. Sequenced: blood. These receptors originate from a man aged 40-49 years in good health.

The rearrangement joins TRBV27 to TRBJ1-2; 7 bases match TRBD1. Per germline, CDR1 MNHEY and CDR2 SMNVEV (reference sequence). Trimming cost V 0 bases and J 5 bases; bases outside gene matches: 12. This CDR3 is 17 amino acids long. The DNA of the CDR3 is TGTGCCAGCAGTTTATCGCCCAGGGGGGGAACCCATTATGGCTACACCTTC. Translating gives CASSLSPRGGTHYGYTF.

This sequence joins TRBV20-1 and TRBJ2-2, with D perhaps TRBD1 or TRBD2 (5 bases each). V lost 5 bases, J lost 5 bases, and 15 bases lay in between. The CDR3 has 14 amino acids. CDR1 and CDR2 from the germline V gene are DFQATT and SNEGSKA (reference sequence). The CDR3 nucleotides read TGCAGTGCTTATCCAGGGCGCGGGACCGGGGAGCTGTTTTTT. Translated: CSAYPGRGTGELFF.

This clonotype turned up a few times. This chain uses TRBV19 with TRBJ2-5, with 8 bases matching TRBD1. V lost 1 base and J lost 4; bases outside the gene matches: 5. CDR1 and CDR2 (germline): LNHDA, SQIVND (reference sequence). The CDR3 spans 15 residues. The CDR3 region is CASSIGTGTGETQYF. The CDR3 nucleotides are TGTGCCAGTAGTATAGGGACCGGGACAGGAGAGACCCAGTACTTC.

This chain uses TRBV6-2 or TRBV6-3 with TRBJ1-4, with TRBD1 identical over 9 bases. This CDR3 region has 16 residues. Per the germline V gene, CDR1 is MNHEY and CDR2 is SVGEGT. The junction had 9 bases not matched to a gene; V was cut back by 2 bases and J by 8 bases. CDR3 sequence (DNA): TGTGCCAGCAGTTACGGTGATGAGGACAGGGGAGAAAAACTGTTTTTT. It codes for CASSYGDEDRGEKLFF.

This clonotype was seen just once. V usage is TRBV7-3 and J usage is TRBJ2-1; tentative D call: TRBD2 (5 bases). V lost 2 bases and J lost 4, with 12 bases in between. CDR1 SGHTA and CDR2 FQGTGA come from the germline V gene. The CDR3 contains 15 residues. CDR3 residues: CASSLGGPGYNEQFF. The DNA for the CDR3 is TGTGCCAGCAGCTTAGGAGGCCCCGGATACAATGAGCAGTTCTTC.

In its sample, this clonotype was seen a few times. This chain uses TRBV9 with TRBJ2-3; D remains ambiguous. The CDR3 consists of 14 residues. Germline CDR1 and CDR2: SGDLS and YYNGEE. The ends were cut back, 0 bases at V and 1 base at J, with 6 bases in the middle. The CDR3 nucleotides are TGTGCCAGCAGCGTAGCTACTGGCACAGATACGCAGTATTTT. Its translation is CASSVATGTDTQYF.

The chain recombines TRBV20-1 with TRBJ1-2; D remains ambiguous. V was trimmed by 0 bases and J by 0 bases, leaving 17 bases between them. Germline CDR1 reads DFQATT; CDR2 reads SNEGSKA (reference sequence). The CDR3 is 17 residues long. The CDR3: CSARDGILMGSNYGYTF. Here the CDR3 DNA reads TGCAGTGCTAGAGATGGGATATTGATGGGTTCTAACTATGGCTACACCTTC.

This clonotype was seen a handful of times. The chain uses TRBV9 and TRBJ2-5; TRBD2 matches at 7 bases. Trimming removed 3 bases from V and 0 bases from J; junction bases left unmatched: 2. Germline CDR1 reads SGDLS; CDR2 reads YYNGEE. The CDR3 is made up of 14 amino acids. The CDR3 is CASSASGDQETQYF. Here the CDR3 DNA reads TGTGCCAGCAGCGCTAGCGGAGACCAAGAGACCCAGTACTTC. The variable domain in full, with the rest retrieved from reference TRBV9 and TRBJ2-5, is DSGVTQTPKHLITATGQRVTLRCSPRSGDLSVYWYQQSLDQGLQFLIQYYNGEERAKGNILERFSAQQFPDLHSELNLSSLELGDSALYFCASSASGDQETQYFGPGTRLLVL.

Concerning this clonotype itself: Sequence at one end of the junction differs from germline and may be a read error. The chain is built from TRBV5-1 and TRBJ1-2; unclear D gene. This CDR3 comprises 16 residues. Germline CDR1 reads SGHRS; CDR2 reads YFSETQ. The CDR3 bases are TGTGCCAGCAGCGGTCGAAACAGCTTAGTTAACTATGGCTACACCTTC. Its protein product is CASSGRNSLVNYGYTF.